This T cell receptor (beta chain) was found in a study of blood T cell repertoires in COVID-19. The CDR3 consists of 13 residues. Deletions cut 5 bases from V and 7 bases from J, with 12 bases between. This table comes from immunoSEQ multiplex PCR, and its TCRdb copy is limited to in-frame clones, with some not included. This sample has around 300,000 clones, with nearly 90% found just once. V and J are TRBV12-3 or TRBV12-4 and TRBJ2-1, with D maybe TRBD2 (6 bases). Sequenced input: PBMCs or T cells enriched from blood (not recorded which). The sequence derives from a woman between 18 and 29 years old with acute COVID-19. Here the CDR3 reads CASSRDFLNEQFF. The CDR3 DNA is TGTGCCAGCAGTCGGGACTTTCTGAATGAGCAGTTCTTC.